The next 24 T cell receptor beta chains were all read from a single sample in a study of molecular identifiers for immune sequencing clone quantification. TCRdb re-called the PCR reads with MiXCR, one entry per CDR3 protein. The table records some 320,000 distinct CDR3 sequences, 20% to 25% of them present only once. Sequencing was performed on naive CD8+ T cells from blood, with Jurkat cell RNA spiked in. Subset denoted: FACS-sorted CD8+CD4-CCR7+CD45RA+ naive T cells. These receptors were obtained from a human donor in good health. Some libraries in this study had Jurkat cell RNA spiked in.

This clonotype has more than one count but fewer than ten. This sequence joins TRBV20-1 and TRBJ2-1; the D is unclear. The CDR3 is 17 residues long. Per germline, CDR1 DFQATT and CDR2 SNEGSKA (reference sequence). Trimming pared 0 bases from V and 0 bases from J, leaving 15 bases between. In DNA, the CDR3 is TGCAGTGCTAGAGAAAACCCAGCCCGTGACTCCTACAATGAGCAGTTCTTC. This encodes CSARENPARDSYNEQFF.

The sample holds many counts of this clonotype. The V and J genes are TRBV7-9 and TRBJ1-1; D gene ambiguous. The CDR3 runs to 13 residues. Per germline, CDR1 SEHNR and CDR2 FQNEAQ (reference sequence). Trimming stripped 3 bases from V and 7 bases from J, with 12 bases between. The CDR3 coding sequence is TGTGCCAGCAGCTTTGTGTTGGACCTTGAAGCTTTCTTT. It codes for CASSFVLDLEAFF.

V is TRBV7-9 and J is TRBJ2-3; TRBD2 matches at 10 bases. Germline V lookup: CDR1 SEHNR, CDR2 FQNEAQ (reference sequence). The J segment lost 1 base and the V segment lost 5 bases, leaving 3 bases of the junction unmatched. CDR3 length: 15 amino acids. The CDR3 spells CASSDTSGGTDTQYF. The DNA of the CDR3 is TGTGCCAGCAGCGATACTAGCGGGGGCACAGATACGCAGTATTTT. The full variable domain, with the rest looked up from reference TRBV7-9 and TRBJ2-3, is DTGVSQNPRHKITKRGQNVTFRCDPISEHNRLYWYRQTLGQGPEFLTYFQNEAQLEKSRLLSDRFSAERPKGSFSTLEIQRTEQGDSAMYLCASSDTSGGTDTQYFGPGTRLTVL.

This clonotype was recorded at least ten times. The V and J genes are TRBV5-4 and TRBJ2-3, with a possible D match to TRBD2 (6 bases). Germline values: CDR1 SGHNT, CDR2 YYREEE (reference sequence). Trimming stripped 0 bases from V and 2 bases from J, with 16 bases between. This CDR3 is 17 amino acids long. The CDR3 loop reads CASSLAGGRVSTDTQYF. In nucleotides, the CDR3 is TGTGCCAGCAGCTTGGCCGGGGGTAGGGTCTCCACAGATACGCAGTATTTT.

This clonotype was found many times. V usage is TRBV29-1 and J usage is TRBJ1-1, with D perhaps TRBD1 (6 bases). Trimming took off 0 bases at V and 10 bases at J, with 24 bases between the two ends. Germline V lookup: CDR1 SQVTM, CDR2 ANQGSEA. This CDR3 has 16 residues. The CDR3 is CSVEDPGTGTHNLAFF. The CDR3 DNA is TGCAGCGTTGAAGACCCCGGGACCGGGACACATAACCTAGCTTTCTTT.

The chain uses TRBV9 and TRBJ2-3; D remains ambiguous. The germline V gene encodes CDR1 SGDLS and CDR2 YYNGEE. The CDR3 sequence is 14 residues long. Trimming took off 1 base at V and 2 bases at J, with 8 bases between the two ends. The CDR3 is CASSVWVDTDTQYF. In nucleotides, the CDR3 is TGTGCCAGCAGCGTATGGGTAGACACAGATACGCAGTATTTT.

This clonotype was seen more than once but under ten times. A much larger clone sits a single nucleotide away, making a read error possible. No conserved phenylalanine or tryptophan ends this CDR3, so it is likely a read error. V is TRBV6-2 or TRBV6-3 and J is TRBJ2-7; D is unresolved. Germline assignment: CDR1 MNHEY and CDR2 SVGEGT. This CDR3 has 13 residues. Deletions cut 2 bases from V and 2 bases from J, with 7 bases between. The CDR3 sequence: CASSYGPAYEQYL. The CDR3, as DNA: TGTGCCAGCAGTTACGGTCCGGCCTACGAGCAGTACCTC.

About this clonotype itself: A clone one base away is much larger, so this may be a read error. The rearrangement links TRBV12-3 or TRBV12-4 to TRBJ1-5; D uncertain. Trimming took 6 bases from V and 7 from J, leaving 13 bases between them. CDR3 length: 13 residues. The CDR3 protein is CASSRSAGQPQHF. For the CDR3, the DNA is TGTGCCAGCAGCAGGAGTGCTGGCCAGCCCCAGCATTTT.

Ten or more counts support this clonotype. This sequence joins TRBV6-2 or TRBV6-3 and TRBJ1-5; TRBD1 aligns across 7 bases. This CDR3 has 15 amino acids. Looked up from germline, CDR1 is MNHEY and CDR2 is SVGEGT. The ends lost 2 bases at V and 3 bases at J; junction bases unmatched: 4. As DNA, the CDR3 is TGTGCCAGCAGTTACCGGGACAGCCTCAATCAGCCCCAGCATTTT. Protein product: CASSYRDSLNQPQHF.

This clonotype was recorded a few times. The chain joins TRBV6-2 or TRBV6-3 to TRBJ1-2; tentatively, D is TRBD1 (6 bases). The CDR3 spans 18 residues. V lost 3 bases to trimming and J lost 4 bases, with 24 bases between them. Germline V gene data show CDR1 as MNHEY and CDR2 as SVGEGT. CDR3 region: CASSYSPTQTGIIYGYTF. The CDR3 DNA reads TGTGCCAGCAGTTATTCACCGACCCAGACAGGCATAATCTATGGCTACACCTTC.

This clonotype was seen at least ten times. The V and J genes are TRBV6-5 and TRBJ2-1, with a weak D call TRBD2 (5 bases). CDR3 size: 13 residues. In germline, CDR1 is MNHEY, CDR2 SVGAGI. Trimming took off 7 bases at V and 10 bases at J, with 17 bases between the two ends. The CDR3 spells CASNNVGVREQFF. The CDR3 coding sequence is TGTGCCAGCAACAACGTGGGAGTCCGGGAGCAGTTCTTC.

There are a few counts of this clonotype. The rearrangement uses TRBV11-2 and TRBJ1-5, with TRBD1 identical over 7 bases. Germline V CDR1 and CDR2: SGHAT, FQNNGV. The trim removed 6 bases at V and 4 bases at J, leaving 9 bases unmatched. The CDR3 runs 15 residues. For the CDR3, the DNA is TGTGCCAGCAGTATACCGGGACAGAAAAATCAGCCCCAGCATTTT. Protein: CASSIPGQKNQPQHF. The whole variable domain, remainder taken from reference TRBV11-2 and TRBJ1-5, is EAGVAQSPRYKIIEKRQSVAFWCNPISGHATLYWYQQILGQGPKLLIQFQNNGVVDDSQLPKDRFSAERLKGVDSTLKIQPAKLEDSAVYLCASSIPGQKNQPQHFGDGTRLSIL.

In the case of this clonotype: The junction and the germline gene differ at one end; a read error may be behind it. V gene TRBV7-9 combines with J gene TRBJ1-1, with TRBD1 as a possible D gene (6 bases). Germline V lookup: CDR1 SEHNR, CDR2 FQNEAQ (reference sequence). CDR3 length: 15 amino acids. The CDR3 loop is CASSLSQGMNAEAFF. DNA for the CDR3: TGTGCCAGCAGCTTATCTCAGGGGATGAACGCTGAAGCTTTCTTT.

This clonotype occurred many times. J is TRBJ2-7 and V is TRBV7-9, with D tentatively TRBD2 (5 bases). In germline, CDR1 is SEHNR, CDR2 FQNEAQ (reference sequence). The V and J ends lost 5 bases and 5 bases respectively, with 16 bases between them. The CDR3 runs 14 residues. The CDR3 loop reads CASSDPRLSHEQYF. CDR3 sequence (DNA): TGTGCCAGCAGCGATCCTCGACTATCCCACGAGCAGTACTTC.

This clonotype has a single count. Given a much more abundant clone one base away, this may be a read error. The V call is TRBV7-3, the J call TRBJ2-5; 8 bases fit TRBD2. Germline CDR1 is SGHTA and CDR2 is FQGTGA. This CDR3 is built from 16 residues. V lost 8 bases to trimming and J lost 2 bases; unmatched junction nucleotides: 13. The CDR3 DNA follows: TGTGCCAGCGGCATTAGCGGGACCGAACCTCAAGAGACCCAGTACTTC. This gives the protein CASGISGTEPQETQYF.

Comments on this clonotype: Being one base from a much bigger clone, this may be a read error. This chain joins TRBV28 and TRBJ1-1, with a weak D call TRBD1 (6 bases). The CDR3 length is 13 residues. Germline V gives CDR1 MDHEN, CDR2 SYDVKM. The CDR3 coding sequence is TGTGCCAGCAGTTTACGAAGGGACACTGTAGCTTTCTTT. It specifies CASSLRRDTVAFF. The complete variable domain, with remaining parts taken from reference TRBV28 and TRBJ1-1, reads DVKVTQSSRYLVKRTGEKVFLECVQDMDHENMFWYRQDPGLGLRLIYFSYDVKMKEKGDIPEGYSVSREKKERFSLILESASTNQTSMYLCASSLRRDTVAFFGQGTRLTVV.

This clonotype has ten or more counts. This chain links TRBV15 with TRBJ2-7; D may be TRBD2 (6 bases). This CDR3 contains 15 residues. The ends were cut back, 0 bases at V and 6 bases at J, with 15 bases in the middle. The germline V gene has CDR1 LNHNV and CDR2 YYDKDF (reference sequence). The CDR3 here is CATSRELWGVSEQYF. In DNA, the CDR3 is TGTGCCACCAGCAGAGAGCTCTGGGGGGTCTCCGAGCAGTACTTC.

The chain recombines TRBV7-9 with TRBJ2-7, with no clear D. This CDR3 contains 12 residues. V was pared by 5 bases and J by 5 bases, with 10 bases between. The germline gives CDR1 SEHNR, CDR2 FQNEAQ (reference sequence). Here the CDR3 reads CASSRVMHEQYF. The CDR3 DNA follows: TGTGCCAGCAGCCGGGTTATGCACGAGCAGTACTTC.

The chain is built from TRBV5-1 and TRBJ2-1; perhaps TRBD2 as D (6 bases). Trimming pared 7 bases from V and 1 base from J, leaving 18 bases between. The CDR3 runs to 16 residues. Germline CDR1 and CDR2: SGHRS and YFSETQ. The CDR3 nucleotides are TGCGCCAGCTGTTTTGGCGGGGTCCTTTCCTACAATGAGCAGTTCTTC. It yields the protein CASCFGGVLSYNEQFF.

As to this clonotype: This clone may be a read error of a much larger clone one base away. V gene TRBV29-1 combines with J gene TRBJ2-7; tentatively, D is TRBD1 (5 bases). Per the germline V gene, CDR1 is SQVTM and CDR2 is ANQGSEA. Trimming left V 3 bases short and J 5 bases short, with 11 bases between. This CDR3 contains 12 residues. The CDR3 loop is CSVEAQEHEQYF. The CDR3 DNA follows: TGCAGCGTTGAGGCACAGGAGCACGAGCAGTACTTC.

This clonotype was found a few times. V gene TRBV9 combines with J gene TRBJ2-3; tentatively, D is TRBD1 (5 bases). This CDR3 is built from 15 residues. The V and J ends lost 4 bases and 2 bases respectively, with 14 bases between them. Germline CDR1 SGDLS, CDR2 YYNGEE. The DNA of the CDR3 is TGTGCCAGCAGCCCCCGACAGAAGCTCACAGATACGCAGTATTTT. This translates into CASSPRQKLTDTQYF. Full variable domain (outside the CDR3, taken from reference TRBV9 and TRBJ2-3): DSGVTQTPKHLITATGQRVTLRCSPRSGDLSVYWYQQSLDQGLQFLIQYYNGEERAKGNILERFSAQQFPDLHSELNLSSLELGDSALYFCASSPRQKLTDTQYFGPGTRLTVL.

This clonotype was found many times. The chain is built from TRBV7-8 and TRBJ1-4; D perhaps matches TRBD1 (5 bases). This CDR3 has 20 amino acids. V shed 5 bases and J shed 2 bases, with 27 bases lying between them. Germline V lookup: CDR1 SGHVS, CDR2 FQNEAQ. CDR3 sequence reads: CASSPRIGTHDTDTNEKLFF. The CDR3 bases are TGTGCCAGCAGCCCAAGAATCGGGACGCATGACACCGATACTAATGAAAAACTGTTTTTT.

The sample holds a few counts of this clonotype. CDR3 region: CASSDRTYSYNEQFF. The CDR3 bases are TGTGCCAGCAGTGATAGGACTTACTCCTACAATGAGCAGTTCTTC. The chain carries TRBV2 and TRBJ2-1; D might be TRBD2 (5 bases). With 3 bases removed from V and 0 bases from J, the gap between germline ends came to 9 bases. Germline V lookup: CDR1 SNHLY, CDR2 FYNNEI. The CDR3 contains 15 residues.

Concerning this clonotype itself: One junction end disagrees with the germline gene, perhaps due to a read error. The chain is built from TRBV29-1 and TRBJ1-1; D gene unclear. Germline V gene sequence: CDR1 SQVTM, CDR2 ANQGSEA. The CDR3 sequence is 11 residues long. Written as DNA, the CDR3 is TGCAGCGTTGAGTCGAACACTGAAGTTTTCTTT. Amino acids: CSVESNTEVFF.